What follows are 16 T cell receptor beta chains derived from one specimen sequenced in a study of cytotoxic CD8 clonotypes in ibrutinib-treated CLL (dated by TCRdb to about 2021). Receptor amplification or capture employed the immunoSEQ multiplex PCR assay. The clones in this table, taken by TCRdb from immuneACCESS, are in-frame only. Not every clone is retained; where verified, under half of the shortfall comes from an unresolved V gene, and the cause of the rest is unknown. The sample records around 150,000 clones, approximately 80% of which are singletons. The top ten clones comprise approximately 2% of the sample. The time point label corresponds to: approximately 11 months on ibrutinib. This specimen consisted of PBMCs, obtained after 12 months of ibrutinib treatment. The receptor source for this set is a human donor with chronic lymphocytic leukemia.

The chain joins TRBV19 to TRBJ1-5; TRBD1 agrees at 7 bases. Germline assignment: CDR1 LNHDA and CDR2 SQIVND (reference sequence). This CDR3 spans 14 amino acids. V shed 7 bases, J shed 7 bases, and the junction held 10 bases outside the gene matches. The CDR3 sequence: CASNLRGTGQPQHF. The CDR3 coding sequence is TGTGCCAGTAACCTCAGGGGGACGGGACAGCCCCAGCATTTT.

This chain links TRBV6-5 with TRBJ2-1; 12 bases map to TRBD2. The germline CDR1 and CDR2 sequences are MNHEY and SVGAGI. J lost 5 bases, V lost 4 bases, and 6 bases had no gene match. The CDR3 contains 16 residues. CDR3 sequence: CASSSQTSGGHNEQFF. The CDR3 DNA is TGTGCCAGCAGTTCTCAGACTAGCGGGGGTCACAATGAGCAGTTCTTC.

The chain uses TRBV19 and TRBJ1-3, with D hard to call. Germline CDR1 LNHDA, CDR2 SQIVND (reference sequence). V lost 3 bases and J 3 bases, leaving 9 bases between the germline ends. This CDR3 is 14 amino acids long. The CDR3 bases are TGTGCCAGTAGTATCGGCGGGAGTGGAAACACCATATATTTT. This sequence encodes CASSIGGSGNTIYF.

DNA for the CDR3: TGTGCCAGCAGACTTGACCGAGGAAATGGCTACACCTTC. This sequence encodes CASRLDRGNGYTF. The V and J genes are TRBV6-6 and TRBJ1-2; D not certain. Germline V gives CDR1 MNHNY, CDR2 SVGAGI (reference sequence). This CDR3 is 13 amino acids long. The ends were cut back, 6 bases at V and 6 bases at J, with 14 bases in the middle.

The CDR3 bases are TGTGCCAGCAGCTTGGCCGGGGGCAGGGGGTTTAATCAGCCCCAGCATTTT. Translation gives CASSLAGGRGFNQPQHF. This sequence joins TRBV5-6 and TRBJ1-5; the match to TRBD1 covers 7 bases. Germline-derived CDR1 and CDR2 are SGHDT and YYEEEE. V shed 0 bases, J shed 4 bases, and the junction held 10 bases outside the gene matches. The CDR3 length is 17 residues.

This clone came up once. The chain couples TRBV7-9 to TRBJ1-4; unclear D gene. CDR3 length: 18 residues. V was clipped by 1 base and J by 4 bases, with 19 bases between them. From germline, CDR1 is SEHNR and CDR2 FQNEAQ (reference sequence). Written as DNA, the CDR3 is TGTGCCAGCAGCTTAGTCGGCTTCGCGGTCAGAAGTAATGAAAAACTGTTTTTT. Amino acid sequence: CASSLVGFAVRSNEKLFF.

This chain joins TRBV28 and TRBJ2-1; tentatively, D is TRBD1 (6 bases). Trimming removed 6 bases at V and 0 bases at J, with 15 bases between. CDR3 size: 16 residues. Germline-derived CDR1 and CDR2 are MDHEN and SYDVKM. CDR3: CASSAAGESSYNEQFF. The CDR3 nucleotides are TGTGCCAGCAGCGCCGCAGGGGAGAGCTCCTACAATGAGCAGTTCTTC.

This clone has only one observation. The chain links TRBV7-2 to TRBJ2-7; D possibly uses TRBD1 or TRBD2 (6 bases each). CDR1 and CDR2 (germline): SGHTA, FQGNSA. V gave up 5 bases and J gave up 1 base, with 12 bases separating them. The CDR3 loop spans 14 amino acids. This chain's CDR3 is CASSRGDTSYEQYF. For the CDR3, the DNA is TGTGCCAGCAGCCGCGGGGACACTTCCTACGAGCAGTACTTC.

The chain joins TRBV28 to TRBJ2-4; perhaps TRBD1 as D (5 bases). Germline CDR1 and CDR2: MDHEN and SYDVKM. The CDR3 sequence is 15 residues long. The germline V and J ends were trimmed by 2 bases and 2 bases, with 10 bases remaining between them. CDR3 sequence: CASSLGQGSKNIQYF. As DNA, the CDR3 is TGTGCCAGCAGTTTAGGGCAGGGCTCCAAAAACATTCAGTACTTC.

This chain uses TRBV18 with TRBJ2-3; tentatively, D is TRBD1 (5 bases). This CDR3 is built from 20 residues. Per the germline V gene, CDR1 is KGHSH and CDR2 is LQKENI. The V gene lost 4 bases and the J gene lost 0 bases, with 26 bases spanning the gap. CDR3 coding DNA: TGTGCCAGCTCACTTGGGCGTCGAACAGGACCAGCTTCTAGCACAGATACGCAGTATTTT. It translates to CASSLGRRTGPASSTDTQYF.

CDR3 sequence (DNA): TGTGCCAGTCGACGGACTGTAGGCGGGCATCAGCCCCAGCATTTT. Translation gives CASRRTVGGHQPQHF. V gene TRBV19 combines with J gene TRBJ1-5; D ambiguous. The length of the CDR3 is 15 residues. CDR1 is LNHDA and CDR2 is SQIVND in the germline V gene (reference sequence). V was cut by 8 bases and J by 5 bases, with 19 bases left in between.

The chain recombines TRBV28 with TRBJ2-5; D may be TRBD1 or TRBD2 (5 bases each). This CDR3 is 14 amino acids long. The V end lost 4 bases, the J end lost 0 bases, and 9 bases lay between the germline ends. Germline assignment: CDR1 MDHEN and CDR2 SYDVKM. The CDR3 is CASSSGAYQETQYF. CDR3 bases: TGTGCCAGCAGTTCCGGGGCGTACCAAGAGACCCAGTACTTC. The variable domain in full, completed from reference TRBV28 and TRBJ2-5, reads DVKVTQSSRYLVKRTGEKVFLECVQDMDHENMFWYRQDPGLGLRLIYFSYDVKMKEKGDIPEGYSVSREKKERFSLILESASTNQTSMYLCASSSGAYQETQYFGPGTRLLVL.

The chain uses TRBV9 and TRBJ2-3; D gene unclear. Looked up from germline, CDR1 is SGDLS and CDR2 is YYNGEE. Trimming took 3 bases from V and 9 from J, leaving 17 bases between them. CDR3 length: 14 residues. The CDR3 coding sequence is TGTGCCAGCAGCGCCAACCCCGAGCGTATAACGCAGTATTTT. It yields the protein CASSANPERITQYF.

The chain employs TRBV30 and TRBJ1-2; the D is unclear. V dropped 2 bases and J dropped 6 bases, with 7 bases sitting between them. This CDR3 spans 11 amino acids. CDR1 and CDR2 from the germline V gene are GTSNPN and SVGIG (reference sequence). The DNA for the CDR3 is TGTGCCTGGAGTCGTGTACATGGCTACACCTTC. Translation: CAWSRVHGYTF.

The J gene is TRBJ1-1, the V gene TRBV7-2; 7 bases fit TRBD1. CDR1 and CDR2 from the germline V gene are SGHTA and FQGNSA. There are 15 residues in the CDR3. J was trimmed by 1 base and V by 2 bases; bases with no gene match: 4. DNA of the CDR3: TGTGCCAGCAGCTTAACCGGACAGGCGAACACTGAAGCTTTCTTT. Translating gives CASSLTGQANTEAFF.

The chain employs TRBV28 and TRBJ2-1; TRBD1 matches 8 bases. The CDR3 contains 15 residues. CDR1 and CDR2 from the germline V gene are MDHEN and SYDVKM. The J segment lost 6 bases and the V segment lost 4 bases, leaving 8 bases of the junction unmatched. The CDR3 here is CASSSPTTGVNEQFF. Written as DNA, the CDR3 is TGTGCCAGCAGTTCTCCTACGACAGGGGTCAATGAGCAGTTCTTC.